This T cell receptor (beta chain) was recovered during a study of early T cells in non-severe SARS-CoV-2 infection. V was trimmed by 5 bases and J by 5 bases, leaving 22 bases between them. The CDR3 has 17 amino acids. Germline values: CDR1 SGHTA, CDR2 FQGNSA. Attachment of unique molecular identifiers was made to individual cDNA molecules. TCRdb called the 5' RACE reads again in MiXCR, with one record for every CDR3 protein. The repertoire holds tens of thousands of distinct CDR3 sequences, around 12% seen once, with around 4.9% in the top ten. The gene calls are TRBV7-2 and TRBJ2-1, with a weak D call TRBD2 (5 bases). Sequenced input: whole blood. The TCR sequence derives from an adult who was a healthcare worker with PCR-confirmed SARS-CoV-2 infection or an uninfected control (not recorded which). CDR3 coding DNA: TGTGCCAGCAGCCACCTCGCCGGGCGCGAGGGTCACAATGAGCAGTTCTTC. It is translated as CASSHLAGREGHNEQFF.